This TCR beta chain was recovered during a study of shared clonotypes between healthy human individuals. The study's findings and limits: Represented diversity (both genetic and exposure-history) was limited by the small number of donors.

Trimming stripped 1 base from V and 1 base from J, with 16 bases between. CDR1 is SEHNR and CDR2 is FQNEAQ in the germline V gene (reference sequence). This CDR3 is built from 18 residues. Data came from immunoSEQ multiplex PCR; TCRdb stores just in-frame clones and leaves some out. The table shows over a million clones, with 95% to 99% occurring only once. For this clone: Its antigen is unidentified.

The sample was naive CD4+ T cells sorted from blood. Subset here: CD45RA+ positively selected. The V gene is TRBV7-9, the J gene TRBJ1-4; D may be TRBD1 (5 bases). The sequence derives from a man between 25 and 39 years old in good health. In DNA form, the CDR3 reads TGTGCCAGCAGCTTAGTCCCCTGGGGCAGGAAAACTAATGAAAAACTGTTTTTT. Encoded protein: CASSLVPWGRKTNEKLFF.